Each of the 6 T cell receptor beta chains below was sequenced from the same sample in a study of blood T cells in healthy people across ages. A J-beta primer mix and a sample-barcoded 5' primer were used in a second PCR of roughly 6 to 11 cycles. TCRdb passed the 5' RACE reads through MiXCR, listing each CDR3 protein once. The sample has roughly 1,100,000 distinct CDR3 sequences, roughly a quarter seen once. The sample was also linked to a second study, of T cells of mothers and their children.

Sequencing was performed on blood. These TCRs come from a girl aged 2 to 9 in good health.

J is TRBJ2-1 and V is TRBV27; 10 nucleotides line up with TRBD2. This CDR3 has 15 residues. Looked up from germline, CDR1 is MNHEY and CDR2 is SMNVEV (reference sequence). V lost 4 bases to trimming and J lost 5 bases; unmatched junction nucleotides: 5. The CDR3 is CASSSPGLAHNEQFF. The CDR3 bases are TGTGCCAGCAGTTCTCCGGGACTAGCGCACAATGAGCAGTTCTTC.

The rearrangement links TRBV25-1 to TRBJ1-4, with 7 bases that match TRBD1. CDR3 length: 15 amino acids. The V gene end was trimmed by 10 bases and the J gene end by 5 bases; junction bases not matched to a gene: 13. Germline V CDR1 and CDR2: MGHDK, SYGVNS. In DNA, the CDR3 is TGTGCCAAAAACCGGAAGGGACAGCAGAATGAAAAACTGTTTTTT. It translates to CAKNRKGQQNEKLFF.

A few counts support this clonotype. The junction does not match germline at one end; this may be a read error. The chain employs TRBV29-1 and TRBJ2-7; TRBD1 is a possible D gene (6 bases). There are 13 residues in the CDR3. CDR1 SQVTM and CDR2 ANQGSEA come from the germline V gene. CDR3 nucleotides: TGCAGCGTTGTGGGGGCCGGCTTGGTCGAGCAGCACTTC. This gives the protein CSVVGAGLVEQHF.

This chain connects TRBV4-2 to TRBJ2-7; D remains ambiguous. Germline V gives CDR1 LGHNA, CDR2 YNFKEQ. This CDR3 contains 17 residues. Trimming shortened V by 2 bases and J by 0 bases, and 17 bases separated the two germline ends. CDR3 DNA sequence: TGTGCCAGCAGCCAATTAGGAGAGAGTCTTTACTCCTACGAGCAGTACTTC. Amino acids: CASSQLGESLYSYEQYF.

This clonotype was counted at least ten times. This sequence joins TRBV28 and TRBJ2-7; D gene unclear. V gave up 5 bases and J gave up 1 base, with 12 bases separating them. The V gene's germline CDR1 is MDHEN and CDR2 SYDVKM. The CDR3 contains 14 residues. The CDR3 coding sequence is TGTGCCAGCAGTCCAGCTATGGGGTCCTACGAGCAGTACTTC. Protein product: CASSPAMGSYEQYF.

For this clonotype: The junction and the germline gene differ at one end; a read error may be behind it. The chain combines TRBV29-1 with TRBJ1-2; D is possibly TRBD1 (5 bases). The CDR3 has 14 amino acids. Germline V gene data show CDR1 as SQVTM and CDR2 as ANQGSEA. The CDR3: CSVAGAAANYGYTF. Here the CDR3 DNA reads TGCAGCGTTGCTGGGGCAGCCGCTAACTATGGTTACACCTTC.